The following is a T cell receptor beta chain sequence with its context. In its sample, this clone was seen a few times. Its antigen is still unknown. It has no much larger one-base neighbor in the sample; base qualities were not kept. These data are taken from a study of T cells after posttransplantation cyclophosphamide (dated by TCRdb to 2016 to 2017). With regard to the full study: Using TRB sequencing, the study followed how the T cell repertoire reconstituted after myeloablative bone marrow transplantation in which posttransplantation cyclophosphamide served as GVHD prophylaxis. Samples from around 35 PTCy-treated patients and over 15 related bone marrow donors of those patients were subjected to antigen receptor sequencing. Because TRA and TRB clonality correlated tightly in under ten samples, the subsequent TCR analyses were limited to TRB only. Blood from all 35 or so PTCy patients who had 1-year posttransplant specimens underwent TRB sequencing. TRB sequencing was also done on up to roughly 3 additional blood samples from 2 to 5.2 years after transplant in 3 patients, and on pretransplant blood from several patients. Public TRB sequences were compared against a database of over 3,600 sequences linked to responses to pathogens, tumor antigens, self-antigens and alloantigens. Paper-wide results and their limitations: The TRB repertoires of T cells infiltrating skin or GI tract showed only limited overlap with the TRB repertoires of T cells in blood. Across roughly 49 patients, TRB clonality was highly associated with recipient CMV seropositivity and CMV reactivation, and PTCy diversity was similar to diversity in CNI/methotrexate controls. Donor-recipient similarity was low at 1-2 months but increased during the first year, and donor CD8+ memory clones often dominated later blood repertoires.

Here V drops 2 bases and J drops 3 bases, and the junction holds 6 bases not matched to any gene. The CDR3, from cysteine to phenylalanine, totals 16 residues. Only the CDR3 DNA is retained, 48 bases long and in frame from the first base. Based on the germline V gene, the CDR1 and CDR2 sequences are MNHEY and SVGAGI. On the day of marrow donation, related bone marrow donors gave peripheral blood samples. Mononuclear cells from peripheral blood and bone marrow were separated by Ficoll-Hypaque density centrifugation and then cryopreserved. Genomic DNA was the input for TRB sequencing, which was run either with the immunoSEQ assay at survey resolution or with the hsTCRB kit. Turning to the authors' computational methods: Initial read processing used immunoSEQ software, and repertoire analyses used the LymphoSeq R package. Clonality was computed as 1 minus normalized Shannon entropy; Gini coefficient was also calculated for each TRB dataset. Phenotypes of unsorted samples were inferred by mapping TRB sequences from sorted subsets of the recipient or donor onto the same recipient's unsorted samples. The clones in this table, taken by TCRdb from immuneACCESS, are in-frame only. Not every clone is retained; where verified, under half of the shortfall comes from an unresolved V gene, and the cause of the rest is unknown. The V and J calls and clone size were taken over from that table, and D and trimming were inferred from the DNA. In this sample, 25,000 to 30,000 clones appear, none counted once only. The ten largest account for 2.7% of the sample.

The source of this sequence is a woman in her sixties in good health, CMV-negative, and a related stem cell transplant donor. The rearrangement joined TRBV6-5 to TRBJ2-1, and TRBD1 matches 8 of the central bases. The sequenced sample was PBMCs. The CDR3 sequence is CASSYGGTGVYNEQFF. The DNA sequence reads TGTGCCAGCAGTTACGGTGGGACAGGAGTCTACAATGAGCAGTTCTTC.